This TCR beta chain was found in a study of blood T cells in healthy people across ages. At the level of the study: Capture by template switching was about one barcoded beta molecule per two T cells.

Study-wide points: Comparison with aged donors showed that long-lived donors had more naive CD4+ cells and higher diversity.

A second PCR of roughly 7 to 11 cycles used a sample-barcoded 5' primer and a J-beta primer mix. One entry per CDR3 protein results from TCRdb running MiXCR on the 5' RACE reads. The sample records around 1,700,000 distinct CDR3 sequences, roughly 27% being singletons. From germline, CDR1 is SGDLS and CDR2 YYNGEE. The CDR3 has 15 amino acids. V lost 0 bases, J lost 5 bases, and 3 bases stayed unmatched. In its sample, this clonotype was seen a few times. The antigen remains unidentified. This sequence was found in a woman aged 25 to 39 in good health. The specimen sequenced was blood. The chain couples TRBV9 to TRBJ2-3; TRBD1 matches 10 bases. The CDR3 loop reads CASSVETGGEDTQYF. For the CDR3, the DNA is TGTGCCAGCAGCGTAGAGACAGGGGGCGAAGATACGCAGTATTTT.